This T cell receptor beta chain was observed in a study of shared clonotypes between healthy human individuals. About the research overall: Each donor had three CD4 naive, three CD4 memory, two CD8 naive and one CD8 memory plate.

Deep-level assay runs were performed. Clones were sequenced by immunoSEQ multiplex PCR, and TCRdb holds only the in-frame ones, with some missing. This table has around 990,000 clones, around three quarters appearing once. The CDR3 spans 17 residues. CDR1 is SGHTA and CDR2 is FQGTGA in the germline V gene. The V gene lost 5 bases and the J gene lost 2 bases, with 20 bases spanning the gap. This sequence joins TRBV7-3 and TRBJ2-3; tentatively, D is TRBD1 or TRBD2 (5 bases each). The sequenced sample consisted of memory CD4+ T cells from PBMCs. As to subset: CD45RA-negative fraction. The sequence was collected from a man aged 18 to 29 in good health. Some clones in this sample may be carry-over from other donors' samples. The CDR3 reads CASSPRSGQDITDTQYF. CDR3 in DNA: TGTGCCAGCAGCCCGCGAAGCGGACAAGACATCACAGATACGCAGTATTTT.